The table lists the clone carrying this T cell receptor beta chain with many counts. The TCRbeta library was prepared with unique molecular identifiers. One entry per CDR3 protein results from TCRdb running MiXCR on the PCR reads. The sample has 200,000 to 250,000 distinct CDR3 sequences, around 12% seen once. The data were obtained in a study of T-cell reconstitution after alpha-beta-depleted transplantation in children. V lost 3 bases and J 2 bases, leaving 9 bases between the germline ends. Germline V lookup: CDR1 DFQATT, CDR2 SNEGSKA (reference sequence). The CDR3 is made up of 13 amino acids. The rearrangement joins TRBV20-1 to TRBJ2-3; D is undetermined. The origin of this receptor is a human donor who donated a stem cell graft to a child with acute lymphoblastic leukemia. This specimen was PBMCs from the stem cell graft donor, taken from the stem cell graft. The CDR3 coding sequence is TGCAGTGCTAGTATCGCGACCACAGATACGCAGTATTTT. This codes for CSASIATTDTQYF.